These 10 T cell receptor beta chains originate from one sample sequenced in a study of post-analysis software for immune sequencing data. Findings of the study overall: Five TRBV segments, including TRBV5-6, TRBV5-1 and TRBV20-1, were more frequent in patients than controls.

Unique molecular identifiers were built into the TCR beta cDNA libraries. From the PCR reads, TCRdb called clonotypes with MiXCR, one entry per CDR3 protein. The data show 740,000 or so distinct CDR3 sequences, 53% seen once. These TCRs' antigens remain unknown. Sequencing was carried out using blood. These receptors originate from a girl aged 10-17 years with multiple sclerosis.

V and J are TRBV27 and TRBJ2-7; TRBD1 matches 7 bases. The CDR3 runs to 16 residues. Germline values: CDR1 MNHEY, CDR2 SMNVEV (reference sequence). The V segment lost 4 bases and the J segment 0 bases; nucleotides outside the gene matches: 9. The CDR3 sequence is CASSSPGTASSYEQYF. For the CDR3, the DNA is TGTGCCAGCAGTTCCCCCGGGACAGCAAGCTCCTACGAGCAGTACTTC.

Turning to this clonotype: One end of the junction is discordant with germline, which a read error may explain. The V and J genes are TRBV12-3 or TRBV12-4 and TRBJ2-3, with unresolved D. The CDR3 contains 16 residues. CDR3 sequence: CACSFVVGLSTDVQYF. CDR3 DNA: TGTGCCTGCAGTTTCGTTGTGGGCTTGAGCACAGATGTGCAGTATTTT.

The chain employs TRBV6-2 or TRBV6-3 and TRBJ2-1; 7 positions agree with TRBD2. This CDR3 comprises 15 residues. The trim removed 1 base at V and 5 bases at J, leaving 5 bases unmatched. The germline CDR1 and CDR2 sequences are MNHEY and SVGEGT. CDR3 in amino acids: CASSYLASGHNEQFF. CDR3 DNA: TGTGCCAGCAGTTACTTGGCTAGCGGCCACAATGAGCAGTTCTTC.

The chain is built from TRBV12-3 or TRBV12-4 and TRBJ2-1; D not resolved. This CDR3 contains 13 residues. The V end was cut by 5 bases, the J end by 10 bases, with 15 bases between. CDR3 in DNA: TGTGCCAGCAGTGGGGTTGGGCGGTACGAGCAGTTCTTC. It translates to CASSGVGRYEQFF.

The CDR3 is CSARRQFQETQYF. CDR3 nucleotide sequence: TGCAGTGCTAGACGACAGTTCCAAGAGACCCAGTACTTC. The chain links TRBV20-1 to TRBJ2-5; weak D call: TRBD1 (5 bases). Trimming shortened V by 2 bases and J by 1 base, and 8 bases separated the two germline ends. CDR1 and CDR2 from the germline V gene are DFQATT and SNEGSKA (reference sequence). CDR3 length equals 13 residues.

The CDR3 DNA reads TGTGCCAGCAGTCCAGGGGGCCGTTCATACAATGAGCAGTTCTTC. It translates to CASSPGGRSYNEQFF. The chain is built from TRBV12-3 or TRBV12-4 and TRBJ2-1; TRBD1 matches 8 bases. Trimming took 5 bases from V and 4 from J; bases not matched to a gene: 7. This CDR3 spans 15 amino acids.

The CDR3 sequence is CASSMGLAGQETQYF. CDR3 DNA: TGTGCCAGCAGCATGGGACTAGCGGGTCAAGAGACCCAGTACTTC. The genes are TRBV7-3 and TRBJ2-5; 12 bases align to TRBD2. The CDR3 runs 15 residues. Germline-derived CDR1 and CDR2 are SGHTA and FQGTGA. With V trimmed by 5 bases and J by 2 bases, 3 bases remained unmatched.

The J gene is TRBJ1-2, the V gene TRBV20-1; TRBD1 aligns across 7 bases. J lost 1 base, V lost 5 bases, and 10 bases had no gene match. This CDR3 is 15 amino acids long. CDR1 is DFQATT, CDR2 SNEGSKA, per germline (reference sequence). Here the CDR3 reads CSAYLRQGINYGYTF. CDR3 in DNA: TGCAGTGCTTACCTTCGACAGGGTATTAACTATGGCTACACCTTC.

The chain is built from TRBV7-2 and TRBJ2-1, with TRBD2 matching over 7 bases. Germline V gene data show CDR1 as SGHTA and CDR2 as FQGNSA. CDR3 length: 16 amino acids. V lost 0 bases, J lost 2 bases, and 4 bases stayed unmatched. The CDR3 coding sequence is TGTGCCAGCAGCTTAGCGCCGGCGGGGGCCTACAATGAGCAGTTCTTC. Translation gives CASSLAPAGAYNEQFF. Using reference TRBV7-2 and TRBJ2-1 for the parts outside the CDR3, the full variable domain is GAGVSQSPSNKVTEKGKDVELRCDPISGHTALYWYRQSLGQGLEFLIYFQGNSAPDKSGLPSDRFSAERTGGSVSTLTIQRTQQEDSAVYLCASSLAPAGAYNEQFFGPGTRLTVL.

This chain uses TRBV20-1 with TRBJ2-7; the D gene is possibly TRBD2 (6 bases). The germline V gene encodes CDR1 DFQATT and CDR2 SNEGSKA (reference sequence). This CDR3 is built from 13 residues. Trimming cost V 8 bases and J 5 bases, with 19 bases left between them. In DNA, the CDR3 is TGCAGTTCAGCGGGCGGCCCCAGGAACGAGCAGTACTTC. The encoded protein is CSSAGGPRNEQYF.